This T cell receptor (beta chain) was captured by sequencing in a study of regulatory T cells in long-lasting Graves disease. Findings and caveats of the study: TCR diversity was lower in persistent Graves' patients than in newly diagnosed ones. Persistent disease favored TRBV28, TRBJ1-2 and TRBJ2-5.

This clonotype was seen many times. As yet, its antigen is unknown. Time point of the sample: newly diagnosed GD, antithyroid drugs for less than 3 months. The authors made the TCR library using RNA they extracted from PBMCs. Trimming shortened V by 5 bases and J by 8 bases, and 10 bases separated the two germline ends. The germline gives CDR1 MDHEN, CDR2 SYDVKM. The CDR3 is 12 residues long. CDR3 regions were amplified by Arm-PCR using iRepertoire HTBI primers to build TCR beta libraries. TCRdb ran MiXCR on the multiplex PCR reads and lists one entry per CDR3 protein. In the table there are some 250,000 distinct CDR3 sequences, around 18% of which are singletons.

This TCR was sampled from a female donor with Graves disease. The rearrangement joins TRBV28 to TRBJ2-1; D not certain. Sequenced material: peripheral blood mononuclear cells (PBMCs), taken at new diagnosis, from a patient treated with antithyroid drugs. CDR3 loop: CASSLNADEQFF. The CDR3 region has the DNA TGTGCCAGCAGTCTGAATGCCGATGAGCAGTTCTTC.